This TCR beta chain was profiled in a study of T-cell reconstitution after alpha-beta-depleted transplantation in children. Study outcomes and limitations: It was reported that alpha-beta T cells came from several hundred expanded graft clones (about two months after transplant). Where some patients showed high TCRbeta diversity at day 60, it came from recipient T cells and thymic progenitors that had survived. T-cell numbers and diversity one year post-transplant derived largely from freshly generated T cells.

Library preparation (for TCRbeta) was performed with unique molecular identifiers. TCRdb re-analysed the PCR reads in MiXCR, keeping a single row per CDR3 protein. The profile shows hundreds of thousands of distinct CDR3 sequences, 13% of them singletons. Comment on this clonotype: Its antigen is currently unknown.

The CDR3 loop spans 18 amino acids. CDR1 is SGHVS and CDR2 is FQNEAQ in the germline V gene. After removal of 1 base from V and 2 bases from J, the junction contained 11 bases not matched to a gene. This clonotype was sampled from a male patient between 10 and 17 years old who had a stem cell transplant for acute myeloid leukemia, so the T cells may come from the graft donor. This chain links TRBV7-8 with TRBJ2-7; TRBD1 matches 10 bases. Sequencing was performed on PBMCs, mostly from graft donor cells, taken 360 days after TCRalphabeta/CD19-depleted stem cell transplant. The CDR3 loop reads CASSLVGTGAANAYEQYF. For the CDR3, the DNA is TGTGCCAGCAGCTTAGTAGGGACAGGGGCCGCCAACGCCTACGAGCAGTACTTC.